This T cell receptor delta chain was obtained from a study of gamma-delta chains in newborns, infants, children. Germline V gives CDR1 GEAIGNYY, CDR2 EKD. The CDR3 is made up of 16 amino acids. V shed 3 bases and J shed 0 bases, with 8 bases lying between them. TCRdb reanalysed the reads with CATT. The sample includes 4,000 to 4,500 delta-chain clones, about 0.5% of them seen just once. The table lists this clone with a few counts. The protein recorded in TCRdb matches a much larger clone and deviates from this DNA's translation at residue 7, suggesting a read error; the protein here is obtained by translating the DNA.

Sequenced sample: blood. The chain employs TRDV2 and TRDJ3, with D uncertain. The receptor was derived from a child who was a newborn, infant or young child, either healthy, febrile or measles-vaccinated (not recorded which). The CDR3 DNA is TGTGCCTGTGACCGTTCTGGCTCCTGGGACACCCGACAGATGTTTTTC. Protein product: CACDRSGSWDTRQMFF.